Included here is one TCR beta chain sequence, with context. The antigen is not known. Germline V gene data show CDR1 as SGHRS and CDR2 as YFSETQ. The V segment lost 5 bases and the J segment 2 bases; nucleotides outside the gene matches: 1. The CDR3 is 14 amino acids. This entry belongs to a study of shared clonotypes between healthy human individuals. As for the study in general: Donors had three CD4 naive, three CD4 memory, two CD8 naive and one CD8 memory plate apiece. Study conclusions and caveats: About 5% of naive CD4 clonotypes were shared across a handful of donors.

Assay runs were performed at deep level. TCRdb's copy holds only in-frame clones and misses some; the assay was immunoSEQ multiplex PCR. Of millions of clones in the sample, around nine tenths were seen once. The J gene is TRBJ1-3, the V gene TRBV5-1; 10 bases align to TRBD1. This receptor was taken from a man between 18 and 35 years old in good health. The source material was naive CD4+ T cells sorted from blood. Subset: CD45RA+ positively selected. CDR3 in DNA: TGCGCCAGCAGGGGACAGGGGACTGGAAACACCATATATTTT. Its protein is CASRGQGTGNTIYF.